This T cell receptor (beta chain) was recorded in a study of tumor-infiltrating lymphocytes in primary liver carcinoma. As to this clonotype: One junction end disagrees with the germline gene, perhaps due to a read error.

Reverse transcription of about 500 ng total RNA with a constant-region primer produced TCR beta cDNA. Sequencing libraries for TCR beta derived from three nested multiplex PCR rounds that used slightly modified ARM-PCR. Use of TRBV1-TRBV30 forward primers with a C-beta reverse primer characterized the first two PCR rounds, which lasted about 10 cycles each. MiXCR, run by TCRdb on the multiplex PCR reads, gives a single entry per CDR3 protein. The table shows approximately 310,000 distinct CDR3 sequences, with more than 55% occurring only once. Germline DNA was also extracted, and blood RNA derived from unsorted whole blood. The researchers drew 3.5 to 4.5 milliliters of peripheral blood before surgery. Germline CDR1 reads SGHVS; CDR2 reads FQNEAQ. CDR3 length: 13 residues.

The clonotype originates from a man in his forties or fifties with primary liver carcinoma and hepatitis B virus infection. Material: peripheral blood. This chain connects TRBV7-8 to TRBJ2-5, with D hard to call. The chain's CDR3 is CASSFLTGETQHF. CDR3 nucleotides: TGTGCCAGCAGCTTCCTTACTGGAGAGACCCAGCACTTC.